These 27 T cell receptor beta chains originate from one sample sequenced in a study of PD-1 blockade in classical Hodgkin lymphoma. Generated by immunoSEQ multiplex PCR, the TCRdb table keeps only in-frame clones and is missing some. In the table there are around 150,000 clones, less than 80% of which are singletons. Each patient's relapse followed autologous stem cell transplantation, and brentuximab vedotin exposure varied. The starting material was peripheral blood mononuclear cells (PBMCs), obtained before the second cycle of nivolumab. These receptors came from a human donor with classical Hodgkin lymphoma.

The genes are TRBV6-5 and TRBJ1-2; D gene uncertain. CDR1 is MNHEY, CDR2 SVGAGI, per germline. This CDR3 comprises 13 residues. Trimming took 6 bases from V and 3 from J, leaving 11 bases between them. The CDR3 coding sequence is TGTGCCAGCAGCTCAGTGGAAGACTATGGCTACACCTTC. Encoded protein: CASSSVEDYGYTF.

The gene calls are TRBV5-8 and TRBJ1-6; 11 bases agree with TRBD1. CDR3 size: 16 residues. Germline V gives CDR1 SGHTS, CDR2 YDEGEE. Trimming at V came to 4 bases and at J to 7 bases, leaving 7 bases not matched to a gene. The DNA of the CDR3 is TGTGCCAGCAGCCGAAGGGGACAGGGGGGGAATTCACCCCTCCACTTT. The encoded protein is CASSRRGQGGNSPLHF.

The rearrangement uses TRBV6-5 and TRBJ2-7; D unclear. Germline CDR1 and CDR2: MNHEY and SVGAGI. Trimming removed 2 bases from V and 3 bases from J, with 11 bases in between. This CDR3 contains 14 residues. CDR3 protein: CASSYGLDNYEQYF. CDR3 sequence (DNA): TGTGCCAGCAGTTACGGGCTAGATAACTACGAGCAGTACTTC.

The rearrangement joins TRBV15 to TRBJ1-2; 8 positions agree with TRBD1. After removal of 5 bases from V and 8 bases from J, the junction contained 10 bases not matched to a gene. CDR3 length: 14 amino acids. Germline V gene data show CDR1 as LNHNV and CDR2 as YYDKDF (reference sequence). The CDR3 region is CATSFRTGTGGYTF. In DNA, the CDR3 is TGTGCCACCAGCTTTAGGACAGGGACTGGCGGCTACACCTTC.

The V and J genes are TRBV5-4 and TRBJ2-1; 9 bases match TRBD2. Germline lookup yields CDR1 SGHNT and CDR2 YYREEE (reference sequence). J gave up 7 bases and V 1 base, and 6 bases lay outside the gene matches. The CDR3 has 15 residues. CDR3 nucleotides: TGTGCCAGCAGCTTGCCAGCGGGGGGACTTAATGAGCAGTTCTTC. This translates into CASSLPAGGLNEQFF.

This clone came up a few times. The chain couples TRBV10-3 to TRBJ1-5, with D possibly TRBD1 on 5 matching bases. Trimming removed 5 bases from V and 8 bases from J, with 13 bases in between. The germline CDR1 and CDR2 sequences are ENHRY and SYGVKD. The CDR3 is 13 residues long. Here the CDR3 DNA reads TGTGCCATCAGTAGGGACTTAATGGAGCCCCAGCATTTT. Its protein product is CAISRDLMEPQHF.

The DNA for the CDR3 is TGTGCCAGCAGCTTAGGGAGGTTCGATGAGCAGTTCTTC. It translates to CASSLGRFDEQFF. The chain joins TRBV7-9 to TRBJ2-1, with D perhaps TRBD2 (5 bases). The CDR3 covers 13 residues. Trimming took off 1 base at V and 8 bases at J, with 9 bases between the two ends. Per the germline V gene, CDR1 is SEHNR and CDR2 is FQNEAQ (reference sequence).

A single count supports this clone. The chain combines TRBV19 with TRBJ1-1; weak D call: TRBD1 (6 bases). Germline V lookup: CDR1 LNHDA, CDR2 SQIVND (reference sequence). V lost 5 bases to trimming and J lost 0 bases, with 13 bases between them. The length of the CDR3 is 15 residues. This CDR3 reads CASSSGDTLNTEAFF. As DNA, the CDR3 is TGTGCCAGTAGTTCGGGGGACACCCTGAACACTGAAGCTTTCTTT.

V is TRBV9 and J is TRBJ1-3; a weak D match, TRBD1 (5 bases). This CDR3 is 15 amino acids long. Germline assignment: CDR1 SGDLS and CDR2 YYNGEE. V lost 4 bases, J lost 2 bases, and 13 bases lay in between. The CDR3 here is CASSPLGGAGNTIYF. CDR3 bases: TGTGCCAGCAGCCCTTTGGGGGGAGCTGGAAACACCATATATTTT.

The rearrangement links TRBV23-1 to TRBJ1-4; tentatively, D is TRBD1 (5 bases). TRBV23-1 is assigned to the ORF class and has an uncertain function. There are 13 residues in the CDR3. Between the trimmed V and J ends, which lost 7 bases and 2 bases, there was a span of 8 bases. This chain's CDR3 is CASTGRTNEKLFF. In DNA, the CDR3 is TGCGCCAGCACGGGACGGACTAATGAAAAACTGTTTTTT.

The CDR3: CASTRLAGSTDTQYF. DNA of the CDR3: TGTGCCAGCACCCGACTAGCGGGAAGCACAGATACGCAGTATTTT. This sequence joins TRBV27 and TRBJ2-3, with 11 bases lining up with TRBD2. Unmatched junction bases numbered 3, after V lost 7 bases and J lost 0 bases. The V gene's germline CDR1 is MNHEY and CDR2 SMNVEV (reference sequence). This CDR3 spans 15 amino acids.

The rearrangement links TRBV10-3 to TRBJ1-2, with 9 bases identical to TRBD1. The length of the CDR3 is 14 residues. With 7 bases clipped from V and 10 bases from J, the junction kept 13 bases outside the gene matches. The germline V gene has CDR1 ENHRY and CDR2 SYGVKD. CDR3: CAITESRDREVYTF. The CDR3, as DNA: TGTGCCATCACCGAGAGCCGGGACAGGGAAGTCTACACCTTC.

J is TRBJ2-2 and V is TRBV7-3; the D is unclear. V was pared by 5 bases and J by 1 base, with 8 bases between. The CDR3 is made up of 14 amino acids. Germline V gene sequence: CDR1 SGHTA, CDR2 FQGTGA. Written as DNA, the CDR3 is TGTGCCAGCAGCCTCGGACGGAACACCGGGGAGCTGTTTTTT. It specifies CASSLGRNTGELFF.

This chain uses TRBV6-6 with TRBJ2-1; no reliable D call. The CDR3 length is 15 residues. V lost 0 bases to trimming and J lost 0 bases, with 6 bases between them. The germline gives CDR1 MNHNY, CDR2 SVGAGI (reference sequence). As DNA, the CDR3 is TGTGCCAGCAGTTACTCATTAGCCTCCTACAATGAGCAGTTCTTC. This sequence encodes CASSYSLASYNEQFF.

The chain is built from TRBV28 and TRBJ1-5; D is ambiguous. The CDR3 is 15 amino acids. V gave up 1 base and J gave up 2 bases, with 9 bases separating them. From germline, CDR1 is MDHEN and CDR2 SYDVKM. The CDR3 region is CASSLFLVGNQPQHF. The CDR3 DNA follows: TGTGCCAGCAGTTTATTTTTGGTAGGCAATCAGCCCCAGCATTTT.

This clone was observed a handful of times. The chain couples TRBV10-3 to TRBJ1-2, with D perhaps matching TRBD1 (5 bases). The CDR3 is 14 residues long. The V end was cut by 6 bases, the J end by 4 bases, with 15 bases between. CDR1 and CDR2 (germline): ENHRY, SYGVKD. The DNA of the CDR3 is TGTGCCATCAGCCCGCCGGGACTGTCCTATGGCTACACCTTC. Amino acids: CAISPPGLSYGYTF.

The genes are TRBV5-1 and TRBJ1-6, with D unclear. V shed 2 bases and J shed 3 bases, with 9 bases lying between them. The CDR3 sequence is 15 residues long. CDR1 is SGHRS, CDR2 YFSETQ, per germline. The CDR3 protein is CASSFSGVYNSPLHF. In DNA form, the CDR3 reads TGCGCCAGCAGCTTTAGTGGGGTCTATAATTCACCCCTCCACTTT.

The genes are TRBV5-1 and TRBJ1-4, with D uncertain. Deletions cut 6 bases from V and 8 bases from J, with 14 bases between. Germline V gene data show CDR1 as SGHRS and CDR2 as YFSETQ. This CDR3 region has 13 residues. The CDR3 region has the DNA TGCGCCAGCACCATCGGCGCGTCGGAAAAACTGTTTTTT. Residues: CASTIGASEKLFF.

The chain uses TRBV27 and TRBJ1-4, with TRBD1 matching 11 bases. CDR1 and CDR2 from the germline V gene are MNHEY and SMNVEV (reference sequence). With 5 bases clipped from V and 2 bases from J, the junction kept 4 bases outside the gene matches. This CDR3 is built from 16 residues. The CDR3 is CASSTWTGGTNEKLFF. CDR3 DNA sequence: TGTGCCAGCAGTACCTGGACAGGGGGCACTAATGAAAAACTGTTTTTT.

This chain joins TRBV6-1 and TRBJ1-6; a weak D match, TRBD1 (5 bases). V was cut by 8 bases and J by 0 bases, with 11 bases left in between. Germline CDR1 reads MNHNS; CDR2 reads SASEGT. The CDR3 loop spans 15 amino acids. The CDR3, as DNA: TGTGCCAGCGCGAGGGGATCCTCCTATAATTCACCCCTCCACTTT. This sequence encodes CASARGSSYNSPLHF.

J is TRBJ1-2 and V is TRBV6-1; maybe TRBD1 (5 bases). The germline V and J ends were trimmed by 6 bases and 1 base, with 15 bases remaining between them. The CDR3 has 15 amino acids. The germline V gene encodes CDR1 MNHNS and CDR2 SASEGT. CDR3 sequence reads: CASSPGTEDNYGYTF. The CDR3 bases are TGTGCCAGCAGCCCCGGGACGGAGGATAACTATGGCTACACCTTC.

This chain links TRBV5-1 with TRBJ2-2; perhaps TRBD1 as D (6 bases). Germline V CDR1 and CDR2: SGHRS, YFSETQ. This CDR3 contains 14 residues. V was shortened by 3 bases and J by 3 bases, with 9 bases between the two germline ends. DNA of the CDR3: TGCGCCAGCAGCTGGGACACCTACACCGGGGAGCTGTTTTTT. Its translation is CASSWDTYTGELFF.

The rearrangement joins TRBV29-1 to TRBJ1-4; perhaps TRBD1 as D (5 bases). Germline CDR1 and CDR2: SQVTM and ANQGSEA. The V end was cut by 7 bases, the J end by 7 bases, with 13 bases between. This CDR3 has 12 residues. DNA of the CDR3: TGCAGCGGGCGGGACCTGGGTGAAAAACTGTTTTTT. Amino acids: CSGRDLGEKLFF.

This clone was picked up a small number of times. The rearrangement uses TRBV6-1 and TRBJ1-1, with D possibly being TRBD1 (5 bases). This CDR3 spans 13 amino acids. Germline CDR1 MNHNS, CDR2 SASEGT. The germline V and J ends were trimmed by 6 bases and 6 bases, with 14 bases remaining between them. The CDR3 nucleotides are TGTGCCAGCAGCCTCGGGGGTGGGGCTGAAGCTTTCTTT. It translates to CASSLGGGAEAFF.

The chain joins TRBV19 to TRBJ1-1; a possible D gene is TRBD1 (5 bases). Germline V lookup: CDR1 LNHDA, CDR2 SQIVND (reference sequence). The CDR3 spans 13 residues. The germline V and J ends were trimmed by 3 bases and 7 bases, with 12 bases remaining between them. CDR3 region: CASSILRGGEAFF. DNA for the CDR3: TGTGCCAGTAGTATCCTCCGGGGGGGTGAAGCTTTCTTT.

The genes are TRBV5-6 and TRBJ2-1, with D perhaps matching TRBD2 (5 bases). This CDR3 is built from 13 residues. V lost 4 bases and J lost 6, with 11 bases in between. The germline CDR1 and CDR2 sequences are SGHDT and YYEEEE. Here the CDR3 reads CASSTGSFNEQFF. The CDR3, as DNA: TGTGCCAGCAGCACGGGATCATTCAATGAGCAGTTCTTC. The full variable domain, with the rest looked up from reference TRBV5-6 and TRBJ2-1, is DAGVTQSPTHLIKTRGQQVTLRCSPKSGHDTVSWYQQALGQGPQFIFQYYEEEERQRGNFPDRFSGHQFPNYSSELNVNALLLGDSALYLCASSTGSFNEQFFGPGTRLTVL.

This clone has a handful of counts. A read error may explain this, as a much larger clone is one base away. This specimen includes other DNA sequences encoding the same CDR3. V and J are TRBV30 and TRBJ1-1; D gene ambiguous. Between the trimmed V and J ends, which lost 2 bases and 0 bases, there was a span of 4 bases. From germline, CDR1 is GTSNPN and CDR2 SVGIG (reference sequence). The CDR3 contains 12 residues. The CDR3 loop reads CAWSPLNTEAFF. The CDR3 DNA reads as TGTGCCTGGAGTCCCTTGAACACTGAAGCTTTCTTT.